This passage covers 10 T cell receptor beta chains from one sample sequenced in a study of T cells in Graves' hyperthyroidism and ophthalmopathy. RNA transcripts yielded amplified TCR beta CDR3 regions. RT-PCR in the first round (using the HTBI primer set) targeted the TCR CDR3. MiXCR, run by TCRdb on the multiplex PCR reads, gives a single entry per CDR3 protein. The table records fewer than 450,000 distinct CDR3 sequences, about a sixth of them present only once. Sequencing was done on a sample of blood. The source of these receptors is a woman between 25 and 40 years old with Graves' hyperthyroidism that later progressed to Graves' ophthalmopathy.

This clonotype was detected ten times or more. The CDR3 loop reads CASSSSGGRKETQYF. CDR3 nucleotides: TGTGCCAGCAGTTCCTCGGGTGGTAGAAAGGAGACCCAGTACTTC. The chain recombines TRBV28 with TRBJ2-5; D is unclear. Germline V gene sequence: CDR1 MDHEN, CDR2 SYDVKM. Trimming took 4 bases from V and 5 from J, leaving 17 bases between them. CDR3 size: 15 residues.

This clonotype was seen ten or more times. The chain combines TRBV10-3 with TRBJ1-5; tentative D call: TRBD1 (5 bases). The germline V and J ends were trimmed by 4 bases and 7 bases, with 23 bases remaining between them. The germline CDR1 and CDR2 sequences are ENHRY and SYGVKD. The CDR3 has 17 amino acids. In nucleotides, the CDR3 is TGTGCCATCAGTGCGGGGGGGACCCGAGAGGCACGGCAGCCCCAGCATTTT. Protein: CAISAGGTREARQPQHF.

This clonotype was recorded many times. The chain uses TRBV9 and TRBJ1-1; D is undetermined. This CDR3 spans 14 amino acids. Per germline, CDR1 SGDLS and CDR2 YYNGEE. V lost 0 bases and J 0 bases, leaving 6 bases between the germline ends. The CDR3 nucleotides read TGTGCCAGCAGCGTAGGTTGGATGAACACTGAAGCTTTCTTT. Translated, it gives CASSVGWMNTEAFF.

To note about this clonotype: A read error may be the cause here, since a much bigger clone is one base away. This CDR3 reads CASSQVKTGQEAQYF. Here the CDR3 DNA reads TGTGCCAGCAGCCAAGTCAAGACAGGCCAAGAGGCCCAGTACTTC. The rearrangement uses TRBV3-1 and TRBJ2-5; a weak D match, TRBD1 (6 bases). CDR1 and CDR2 (germline): LGHDT, YNNKEL (reference sequence). The CDR3 runs 15 residues.

The chain recombines TRBV18 with TRBJ1-2; TRBD1 is a possible D gene (6 bases). V gave up 4 bases and J gave up 8 bases, with 20 bases separating them. CDR1 is KGHSH and CDR2 is LQKENI in the germline V gene. The CDR3 runs 15 residues. CDR3 residues: CASSRVNTGRGGYTF. CDR3 nucleotides: TGTGCCAGCTCACGGGTCAATACAGGGCGAGGCGGCTACACCTTC.

This clonotype showed up many times. This chain joins TRBV7-9 and TRBJ2-1; 8 nucleotides agree with TRBD2. The germline CDR1 and CDR2 sequences are SEHNR and FQNEAQ (reference sequence). This CDR3 spans 17 amino acids. V was pared by 5 bases and J by 2 bases, with 11 bases of the junction left unmatched. The CDR3 region has the DNA TGTGCCAGCAGCCCCCCCACAGCGGGAGTCGCCTACAATGAGCAGTTCTTC. This codes for CASSPPTAGVAYNEQFF. Using reference TRBV7-9 and TRBJ2-1 for the parts outside the CDR3, the full variable domain is DTGVSQNPRHKITKRGQNVTFRCDPISEHNRLYWYRQTLGQGPEFLTYFQNEAQLEKSRLLSDRFSAERPKGSFSTLEIQRTEQGDSAMYLCASSPPTAGVAYNEQFFGPGTRLTVL.

This clonotype was seen many times. The rearrangement uses TRBV10-3 and TRBJ2-1; 10 nucleotides line up with TRBD2. Germline CDR1 is ENHRY and CDR2 is SYGVKD. The CDR3 is 14 amino acids. J was trimmed by 8 bases and V by 3 bases; bases with no gene match: 4. The CDR3 loop reads CAISELAGTHEQFF. CDR3 DNA: TGTGCCATCAGTGAACTAGCGGGAACTCATGAGCAGTTCTTC.

Ten or more counts support this clonotype. The chain couples TRBV6-1 to TRBJ1-5; 7 bases fit TRBD1. CDR1 and CDR2 from the germline V gene are MNHNS and SASEGT. The CDR3 totals 15 residues. Losses at the gene ends were 5 bases for V and 5 bases for J; bases not matched to a gene: 9. CDR3 nucleotides: TGTGCCAGCAGTAACCACAGGGGTGTGGATCAGCCCCAGCATTTT. Its translation: CASSNHRGVDQPQHF.

This clonotype appeared many times. V and J are TRBV20-1 and TRBJ2-5, with 11 bases fitting TRBD2. Trimming removed 0 bases from V and 4 bases from J; junction bases left unmatched: 7. Germline assignment: CDR1 DFQATT and CDR2 SNEGSKA (reference sequence). This CDR3 has 16 amino acids. The CDR3 bases are TGCAGTGCTAGAGAATTAGCGGGGGGGCCCCGAGAGACCCAGTACTTC. Amino acids: CSARELAGGPRETQYF.

This clonotype has ten or more counts. The gene calls are TRBV5-1 and TRBJ2-5, with 10 bases fitting TRBD2. The length of the CDR3 is 16 residues. V lost 4 bases and J lost 3; bases outside the gene matches: 9. Germline lookup yields CDR1 SGHRS and CDR2 YFSETQ. The CDR3 spells CASSQLPSGGEETQYF. CDR3 nucleotide sequence: TGCGCCAGCAGCCAGCTCCCTAGCGGGGGAGAAGAGACCCAGTACTTC.